These 22 T cell receptor beta chains were all obtained from the same sample, sequenced in a study of cytomegalovirus exposure and HLA in healthy donors. Primers: 60 Vbeta forward and 13 Jbeta reverse. TCRdb keeps only in-frame clones here, not all; method: immunoSEQ multiplex PCR. The sample has approximately 120,000 clones; 17% are singletons. Sequenced: PBMCs. The receptors shown here come from a female donor in good health and CMV-seropositive.

The table lists this clone with a count of one. The J gene is TRBJ2-7, the V gene TRBV7-9; 7 nucleotides line up with TRBD2. The CDR3 spans 13 residues. Losses at the gene ends were 5 bases for V and 0 bases for J; bases not matched to a gene: 1. Germline V CDR1 and CDR2: SEHNR, FQNEAQ (reference sequence). CDR3 nucleotide sequence: TGTGCCAGCAGCCGCGGGAGCTCCTACGAGCAGTACTTC. It encodes CASSRGSSYEQYF.

This rearrangement joins TRBV7-2 to TRBJ2-1, with a possible D match to TRBD1 (6 bases). The germline CDR1 and CDR2 sequences are SGHTA and FQGNSA. The CDR3 has 15 residues. V lost 5 bases to trimming and J lost 7 bases, with 18 bases between them. In DNA form, the CDR3 reads TGTGCCAGCAGCCCGAACAGGGCGTCGGGTAATGAGCAGTTCTTC. Amino acids: CASSPNRASGNEQFF.

This clone was found a few times. The same CDR3 also results from other DNA sequences found in this sample. This chain links TRBV9 with TRBJ1-1; D remains ambiguous. Germline CDR1 is SGDLS and CDR2 is YYNGEE. CDR3 length equals 14 residues. Trimming removed 0 bases from V and 0 bases from J, with 6 bases in between. In nucleotides, the CDR3 is TGTGCCAGCAGCGTAGGGGCCATGAACACTGAAGCTTTCTTT. This gives the protein CASSVGAMNTEAFF.

This chain connects TRBV5-1 to TRBJ2-6, with D unclear. Germline V gene sequence: CDR1 SGHRS, CDR2 YFSETQ. This CDR3 is built from 15 residues. Trimming took 4 bases from V and 4 from J, leaving 12 bases between them. In DNA, the CDR3 is TGCGCCAGCAGCCCCATAGTTCGGGGGGCCAACGTCCTGACTTTC. This translates into CASSPIVRGANVLTF.

This clone was counted only a few times. The chain couples TRBV2 to TRBJ1-3; D is uncertain. Trimming cost V 4 bases and J 2 bases, with 9 bases left between them. Germline values: CDR1 SNHLY, CDR2 FYNNEI. This CDR3 is 14 amino acids long. The CDR3 region has the DNA TGTGCCAGCAGTGCACGGCAGGCTGGAAACACCATATATTTT. Amino acids: CASSARQAGNTIYF.

This clone was picked up a small number of times. The chain uses TRBV11-2 and TRBJ1-1, with TRBD1 identical over 8 bases. The CDR3 is 14 amino acids. Losses at the gene ends were 7 bases for V and 0 bases for J; bases not matched to a gene: 4. Germline V gene lookup returns CDR1 SGHAT and CDR2 FQNNGV. CDR3 sequence: CASTQDRVNTEAFF. In DNA form, the CDR3 reads TGTGCCAGCACCCAGGACAGGGTGAACACTGAAGCTTTCTTT.

The rearrangement uses TRBV25-1 and TRBJ2-1; the match to TRBD2 covers 8 bases. J gave up 4 bases and V 3 bases, and 8 bases lay outside the gene matches. Per the germline V gene, CDR1 is MGHDK and CDR2 is SYGVNS. The CDR3 extends over 16 amino acids. The CDR3 bases are TGTGCCAGCAGTGAGTCGGGACTAGGGGGATACAATGAGCAGTTCTTC. This translates into CASSESGLGGYNEQFF.

As DNA, the CDR3 is TGCGCCAGCAGCCATACTAGCGGGGGCGACAACTACAATGAGCAGTTCTTC. It translates to CASSHTSGGDNYNEQFF. The chain is built from TRBV4-1 and TRBJ2-1; 11 nucleotides agree with TRBD2. Germline CDR1 is MGHRA and CDR2 is YSYEKL. This CDR3 has 17 residues. Unmatched junction bases numbered 7, after V lost 3 bases and J lost 3 bases.

The chain combines TRBV6-6 with TRBJ2-2, with D perhaps matching TRBD1 (5 bases). Per germline, CDR1 MNHNY and CDR2 SVGAGI (reference sequence). Trimming took off 2 bases at V and 5 bases at J, with 15 bases between the two ends. The CDR3 sequence is 16 residues long. The CDR3 here is CASSYGADRGTGELFF. The CDR3, as DNA: TGTGCCAGCAGTTACGGGGCTGATAGAGGAACCGGGGAGCTGTTTTTT.

The table lists this clone with a few counts. V is TRBV5-1 and J is TRBJ2-1; 10 bases map to TRBD2. CDR1 is SGHRS and CDR2 is YFSETQ in the germline V gene. The CDR3 is 15 residues long. V trimming: 6 bases; J trimming: 0 bases; junction bases outside the gene matches: 3. CDR3 nucleotides: TGCGCCAGCAAAGCTAGCGGGAGCTCCTACAATGAGCAGTTCTTC. Translated: CASKASGSSYNEQFF. The full variable domain, with the rest looked up from reference TRBV5-1 and TRBJ2-1, is KAGVTQTPRYLIKTRGQQVTLSCSPISGHRSVSWYQQTPGQGLQFLFEYFSETQRNKGNFPGRFSGRQFSNSRSEMNVSTLELGDSALYLCASKASGSSYNEQFFGPGTRLTVL.

The V gene is TRBV9, the J gene TRBJ2-3; TRBD2 might be the D (6 bases). The V gene's germline CDR1 is SGDLS and CDR2 YYNGEE. This CDR3 is built from 16 residues. V shed 0 bases and J shed 0 bases, with 11 bases lying between them. The CDR3 sequence: CASSVDPGTSTDTQYF. The CDR3 bases are TGTGCCAGCAGCGTAGATCCCGGGACTAGCACAGATACGCAGTATTTT.

This clone was detected only a few times. The chain carries TRBV6-6 and TRBJ2-7; 11 nucleotides align to TRBD2. The CDR3 totals 16 residues. V was pared by 6 bases and J by 4 bases, with 11 bases of the junction left unmatched. From germline, CDR1 is MNHNY and CDR2 SVGAGI (reference sequence). DNA for the CDR3: TGTGCCAGCAGCCTCGGGACTAGCGGAGCCAGGTACGAGCAGTACTTC. It translates to CASSLGTSGARYEQYF.

This rearrangement joins TRBV27 to TRBJ2-3; D perhaps matches TRBD1 (5 bases). Germline V lookup: CDR1 MNHEY, CDR2 SMNVEV (reference sequence). The CDR3 is made up of 14 amino acids. Trimming stripped 0 bases from V and 7 bases from J, with 11 bases between. CDR3 nucleotide sequence: TGTGCCAGCAGTTTATCGCTGGGGCCAAATACGCAGTATTTT. As protein: CASSLSLGPNTQYF.

This chain connects TRBV27 to TRBJ2-1; D gene ambiguous. This CDR3 has 13 amino acids. Germline V lookup: CDR1 MNHEY, CDR2 SMNVEV (reference sequence). V was clipped by 5 bases and J by 0 bases, with 5 bases between them. The CDR3 sequence is CASSLSSYNEQFF. The DNA for the CDR3 is TGTGCCAGCAGTCTAAGCTCCTACAATGAGCAGTTCTTC.

This clone was seen a handful of times. The chain is built from TRBV5-6 and TRBJ2-7; TRBD1 aligns across 8 bases. The junction had 17 bases not matched to a gene; V was cut back by 4 bases and J by 2 bases. Germline loops: CDR1 SGHDT, CDR2 YYEEEE. The CDR3 totals 18 residues. The chain's CDR3 is CASSHSTGDAGWTYEQYF. The CDR3 DNA reads TGTGCCAGCAGCCATTCGACAGGGGATGCGGGTTGGACCTACGAGCAGTACTTC.

This clone was picked up a small number of times. The V and J genes are TRBV30 and TRBJ1-2, with D possibly TRBD1 on 5 matching bases. Germline CDR1 and CDR2: GTSNPN and SVGIG (reference sequence). CDR3 length: 15 amino acids. V was cut by 4 bases and J by 2 bases, with 17 bases left in between. CDR3 region: CAWTKPAGVNYGYTF. The CDR3 bases are TGTGCCTGGACCAAACCGGCGGGGGTGAACTATGGCTACACCTTC. Full variable domain (rest looked up from reference TRBV30 and TRBJ1-2): SQTIHQWPATLVQPVGSPLSLECTVEGTSNPNLYWYRQAAGRGLQLLFYSVGIGQISSEVPQNLSASRPQDRQFILSSKKLLLSDSGFYLCAWTKPAGVNYGYTFGSGTRLTVV.

Only a few counts were recorded for this clone. The chain combines TRBV9 with TRBJ2-1, with D possibly matching TRBD2 (8 bases). This CDR3 spans 19 amino acids. V lost 3 bases and J 5 bases, leaving 27 bases between the germline ends. Germline CDR1 reads SGDLS; CDR2 reads YYNGEE. The CDR3 region has the DNA TGTGCCAGCAGCGGTCCGGGACAGTGGAGACTAGCGAGGAACAATGAGCAGTTCTTC. It specifies CASSGPGQWRLARNNEQFF.

This clone was picked up a small number of times. The chain links TRBV18 to TRBJ1-5; D is unclear. Trimming took 2 bases from V and 4 from J, leaving 6 bases between them. The CDR3 spans 13 residues. The germline V gene encodes CDR1 KGHSH and CDR2 LQKENI. CDR3 sequence (DNA): TGTGCCAGCTCACCAGGGCCGAATCAGCCCCAGCATTTT. Its protein product is CASSPGPNQPQHF.

This sequence joins TRBV7-8 and TRBJ2-2, with 8 positions matching TRBD2. Trimming removed 6 bases from V and 2 bases from J; junction bases left unmatched: 5. The CDR3 runs to 15 residues. Germline V lookup: CDR1 SGHVS, CDR2 FQNEAQ. The chain's CDR3 is CASRKSGSNTGELFF. The CDR3 DNA reads as TGTGCCAGCAGAAAAAGCGGGAGCAACACCGGGGAGCTGTTTTTT.

The sample holds a few counts of this clone. The chain couples TRBV27 to TRBJ2-3; 8 bases line up with TRBD1. V lost 5 bases, J lost 1 base, and 8 bases stayed unmatched. Germline CDR1 MNHEY, CDR2 SMNVEV (reference sequence). CDR3 size: 16 residues. The CDR3 sequence is CASSPWTGTRTDTQYF. The CDR3, as DNA: TGTGCCAGCAGTCCCTGGACAGGGACGCGCACAGATACGCAGTATTTT.

The rearrangement uses TRBV5-8 and TRBJ2-2; D call uncertain. Germline CDR1 SGHTS, CDR2 YDEGEE. Trimming stripped 5 bases from V and 7 bases from J, with 15 bases between. The CDR3 consists of 14 residues. This CDR3 reads CASSVRQASGELFF. The CDR3 DNA reads as TGTGCCAGCAGTGTACGACAAGCCAGCGGGGAGCTGTTTTTT.

The chain combines TRBV30 with TRBJ2-5, with a tentative D call TRBD2 (5 bases). The J call may be in error: the DNA end matches TRBJ2-7 better. From germline, CDR1 is GTSNPN and CDR2 SVGIG (reference sequence). The CDR3 covers 13 residues. CDR3 in DNA: TGTGCCTGGAGCCGAGGGCAGGTCTACGAGCAGTACTTC. The encoded protein is CAWSRGQVYEQYF.